Each of the 25 T cell receptor beta chains below was sequenced from the same sample in a study of identical twins. From the 5' RACE reads, TCRdb called clonotypes with MiXCR, one entry per CDR3 protein. The sample has 1.5 million to 2 million distinct CDR3 sequences, roughly 35% seen once. The material sequenced was cord blood. The receptors were gathered from a newborn girl in good health.

A word on this clonotype: At one end, the junction sequence differs from germline, possibly due to a read error. The chain uses TRBV7-7 and TRBJ2-5, with 7 bases aligning to TRBD1. Germline values: CDR1 SSHAT, CDR2 FNYEAQ (reference sequence). The CDR3 sequence is 15 residues long. The CDR3 region has the DNA TGTGCTAGCAGCTTTGGGACAGCCCAATCAGAGACCCAGTACTTC. As protein: CASSFGTAQSETQYF.

There are a few counts of this clonotype. The chain joins TRBV12-3 or TRBV12-4 to TRBJ1-6; D unclear. V lost 6 bases and J lost 0, with 12 bases in between. The CDR3 has 16 residues. The CDR3 DNA sequence: TGTGCCAGCAGCCCGGACTTTCCCTCCTATAATTCACCCCTCCACTTT. Protein product: CASSPDFPSYNSPLHF.

The CDR3 loop is CASISGALGSTEAFF. CDR3 nucleotide sequence: TGTGCCAGCATTTCAGGGGCACTCGGTAGCACTGAAGCTTTCTTT. The chain combines TRBV12-3 or TRBV12-4 with TRBJ1-1; tentative D call: TRBD1 (6 bases). The CDR3 is made up of 15 amino acids. Trimming took off 7 bases at V and 4 bases at J, with 19 bases between the two ends.

The chain employs TRBV6-5 and TRBJ1-2, with D possibly being TRBD1 (6 bases). V was trimmed by 3 bases and J by 1 base, leaving 15 bases between them. There are 16 residues in the CDR3. Germline V CDR1 and CDR2: MNHEY, SVGAGI. Here the CDR3 DNA reads TGTGCCAGCAGTTATGAGGGGGGGCCGAGTAACTATGGCTACACCTTC. It yields the protein CASSYEGGPSNYGYTF.

This chain uses TRBV13 with TRBJ2-7; D ambiguous. The germline gives CDR1 PRHDT, CDR2 FYEKMQ (reference sequence). The CDR3 is 15 residues long. Trimming cost V 0 bases and J 3 bases, with 12 bases left between them. The DNA of the CDR3 is TGTGCCAGCAGCTTAGGGGTCGCGACCCTCTACGAGCAGTACTTC. Translating gives CASSLGVATLYEQYF.

This CDR3 reads CASSERDRSFASSYEQYF. The DNA of the CDR3 is TGTGCCAGCAGTGAACGGGACAGGTCATTTGCGAGCTCCTACGAGCAGTACTTC. The chain couples TRBV6-1 to TRBJ2-7, with TRBD1 matching 8 bases. J lost 0 bases, V lost 2 bases, and 12 bases had no gene match. Germline V gene sequence: CDR1 MNHNS, CDR2 SASEGT. The CDR3 covers 18 residues.

The rearrangement links TRBV5-1 to TRBJ1-2; 7 bases align to TRBD1. The CDR3 loop spans 16 amino acids. J gave up 5 bases and V 2 bases, and 12 bases lay outside the gene matches. The germline V gene has CDR1 SGHRS and CDR2 YFSETQ. DNA of the CDR3: TGCGCCAGCAGCTTTGGAGGACAGGAGATAGGGTATGGCTACACCTTC. Translating gives CASSFGGQEIGYGYTF.

This clonotype was counted a few times. V usage is TRBV5-5 and J usage is TRBJ2-1; perhaps TRBD2 as D (7 bases). This CDR3 comprises 15 residues. With 3 bases removed from V and 3 bases from J, the gap between germline ends came to 13 bases. Germline V gene lookup returns CDR1 SGHKS and CDR2 YYEKEE (reference sequence). CDR3 protein: CASSWGGGLYNEQFF. CDR3 DNA sequence: TGTGCCAGCAGCTGGGGAGGGGGTCTCTACAATGAGCAGTTCTTC.

This clonotype came up a few times. The gene calls are TRBV10-3 and TRBJ2-1; 7 bases align to TRBD2. The J segment lost 2 bases and the V segment lost 2 bases, leaving 0 bases of the junction unmatched. In germline, CDR1 is ENHRY, CDR2 SYGVKD. The CDR3 spans 14 residues. CDR3 sequence: CAISEGLAYNEQFF. CDR3 DNA: TGTGCCATCAGTGAGGGACTAGCCTACAATGAGCAGTTCTTC.

Here the CDR3 DNA reads TGTGCCAGCAGTGTTACAGGGAACAGTGGCTACACCTTC. Translated, it gives CASSVTGNSGYTF. The V and J genes are TRBV2 and TRBJ1-2; possibly TRBD1 for D (6 bases). The CDR3 length is 13 residues. Germline V gene data show CDR1 as SNHLY and CDR2 as FYNNEI. Trimming removed 4 bases from V and 7 bases from J, with 13 bases in between. Filled out from reference TRBV2 and TRBJ1-2, the complete variable domain reads EPEVTQTPSHQVTQMGQEVILRCVPISNHLYFYWYRQILGQKVEFLVSFYNNEISEKSEIFDDQFSVERPDGSNFTLKIRSTKLEDSAMYFCASSVTGNSGYTFGSGTRLTVV.

The genes are TRBV12-3 or TRBV12-4 and TRBJ2-7; a weak D match, TRBD1 (5 bases). The CDR3 spans 15 residues. V was pared by 6 bases and J by 4 bases, with 19 bases between. The CDR3 protein is CASRPDTSWSYEQYF. CDR3 bases: TGTGCCAGCAGACCGGACACATCCTGGTCGTACGAGCAGTACTTC.

This clonotype came up many times. The chain couples TRBV28 to TRBJ2-7, with 13 positions matching TRBD2. The V gene's germline CDR1 is MDHEN and CDR2 SYDVKM. This CDR3 has 14 amino acids. V shed 6 bases and J 3 bases; nucleotides not matched to a gene: 2. For the CDR3, the DNA is TGTGCCAGCAGATGGACTAGCGGGAGCTACGAGCAGTACTTC. Its protein is CASRWTSGSYEQYF.

V gene TRBV20-1 combines with J gene TRBJ2-3; no definite D call. This CDR3 region has 12 residues. From germline, CDR1 is DFQATT and CDR2 SNEGSKA (reference sequence). Trimming removed 0 bases at V and 11 bases at J, with 12 bases between. Here the CDR3 DNA reads TGCAGTGCTAGAGATCTAACGCTGAAGCAGTATTTT. Protein sequence: CSARDLTLKQYF.

This clonotype turned up a few times. This sequence joins TRBV27 and TRBJ2-3; maybe TRBD1 (6 bases). This CDR3 spans 17 amino acids. Looked up from germline, CDR1 is MNHEY and CDR2 is SMNVEV (reference sequence). V lost 6 bases and J lost 2, with 21 bases in between. The CDR3 DNA sequence: TGTGCCAGCAGCCCCCCTTCCAGGGGCCGCGACACAGATACGCAGTATTTT. Amino acids: CASSPPSRGRDTDTQYF.

The CDR3 is CASSYYGQNTEAFF. The CDR3 nucleotides read TGTGCCAGCAGTTACTACGGACAGAACACTGAAGCTTTCTTT. The rearrangement joins TRBV6-6 to TRBJ1-1; TRBD1 is a possible D gene (5 bases). This CDR3 is 14 amino acids long. V was trimmed by 1 base and J by 1 base, leaving 7 bases between them. Germline assignment: CDR1 MNHNY and CDR2 SVGAGI (reference sequence).

This clonotype was recorded a few times. The V and J genes are TRBV29-1 and TRBJ2-1; 14 bases agree with TRBD2. The CDR3 extends over 16 amino acids. V lost 7 bases to trimming and J lost 0 bases; unmatched junction nucleotides: 5. CDR1 and CDR2 (germline): SQVTM, ANQGSEA. The DNA for the CDR3 is TGCAGCGCAATGGGACTAGCGGGAGTCTCCTACAATGAGCAGTTCTTC. Translated: CSAMGLAGVSYNEQFF.

This chain connects TRBV9 to TRBJ2-1, with D possibly called TRBD1 or TRBD2 (5 bases each). V was clipped by 3 bases and J by 4 bases, with 14 bases between them. Germline loops: CDR1 SGDLS, CDR2 YYNGEE. The CDR3 runs 15 residues. CDR3 sequence (DNA): TGTGCCAGCAGCGCCTTGGGACCGCCTTACAATGAGCAGTTCTTC. Protein: CASSALGPPYNEQFF.

The sample holds a few counts of this clonotype. The chain recombines TRBV3-1 with TRBJ1-1; D remains ambiguous. Germline V gives CDR1 LGHDT, CDR2 YNNKEL (reference sequence). Trimming cost V 0 bases and J 4 bases, with 9 bases left between them. The length of the CDR3 is 14 residues. The CDR3 nucleotides are TGTGCCAGCAGCCAAGAGTCTGTTAGCACTGAAGCTTTCTTT. Protein: CASSQESVSTEAFF.

The chain combines TRBV29-1 with TRBJ2-7; a weak D match, TRBD1 (5 bases). Germline CDR1 reads SQVTM; CDR2 reads ANQGSEA. V was trimmed by 4 bases and J by 0 bases, leaving 10 bases between them. This CDR3 has 13 residues. The CDR3 region has the DNA TGCAGCGTTGTAACAGGTGTCTCCTACGAGCAGTACTTC. Its translation: CSVVTGVSYEQYF.

The genes are TRBV28 and TRBJ2-3; possibly TRBD2 for D (6 bases). Trimming removed 3 bases at V and 8 bases at J, with 12 bases between. The CDR3 loop spans 13 amino acids. CDR1 MDHEN and CDR2 SYDVKM come from the germline V gene. For the CDR3, the DNA is TGTGCCAGCAGTTTCCCAGAAGCGGGTACGCAGTATTTT. Its translation is CASSFPEAGTQYF.

This clonotype showed up many times. The chain recombines TRBV29-1 with TRBJ2-1; perhaps D is TRBD1 or TRBD2 (7 bases each). V lost 3 bases to trimming and J lost 4 bases, with 19 bases between them. Germline V gives CDR1 SQVTM, CDR2 ANQGSEA. There are 16 residues in the CDR3. The CDR3 reads CSVEPREGARYNEQFF. Written as DNA, the CDR3 is TGCAGCGTTGAGCCGAGGGAGGGGGCCCGTTACAATGAGCAGTTCTTC.

The chain is built from TRBV5-1 and TRBJ2-7, with 12 positions matching TRBD2. CDR1 SGHRS and CDR2 YFSETQ come from the germline V gene. V shed 4 bases and J 1 base; nucleotides not matched to a gene: 9. The CDR3 is 17 residues long. CDR3 coding DNA: TGCGCCAGCAGCCCCCTAGATCTAGCGGGAGGGTCCTACGAGCAGTACTTC. Translated, it gives CASSPLDLAGGSYEQYF. Full variable domain (remainder filled in from reference TRBV5-1 and TRBJ2-7): KAGVTQTPRYLIKTRGQQVTLSCSPISGHRSVSWYQQTPGQGLQFLFEYFSETQRNKGNFPGRFSGRQFSNSRSEMNVSTLELGDSALYLCASSPLDLAGGSYEQYFGPGTRLTVT.

The chain employs TRBV6-1 and TRBJ2-3; perhaps TRBD2 as D (6 bases). Between the trimmed V and J ends, which lost 7 bases and 1 base, there was a span of 9 bases. Germline V gives CDR1 MNHNS, CDR2 SASEGT. The CDR3 consists of 13 residues. CDR3 region: CASNPSGTDTQYF. The DNA for the CDR3 is TGTGCCAGCAACCCTAGCGGCACAGATACGCAGTATTTT.

In its sample, this clonotype was seen a few times. The V gene is TRBV27, the J gene TRBJ1-2; 7 nucleotides line up with TRBD1. CDR1 and CDR2 (germline): MNHEY, SMNVEV (reference sequence). With 7 bases clipped from V and 5 bases from J, the junction kept 13 bases outside the gene matches. The CDR3 is 15 amino acids. The CDR3 reads CASNTPIQGRYGYTF. The CDR3 nucleotides are TGTGCCAGCAATACACCGATACAGGGGAGGTATGGCTACACCTTC.

The rearrangement uses TRBV28 and TRBJ1-4; the match to TRBD1 covers 10 bases. Trimming at V came to 6 bases and at J to 6 bases, leaving 4 bases not matched to a gene. CDR3 length: 14 amino acids. Looked up from germline, CDR1 is MDHEN and CDR2 is SYDVKM. The CDR3 DNA follows: TGTGCCAGCAGCACGGGACAGGGGTATGAAAAACTGTTTTTT. It specifies CASSTGQGYEKLFF.